The rows below give T cell receptor beta chains drawn from one sample of a study of OX40 agonist ivuxolimab in advanced cancers. Method: immunoSEQ multiplex PCR; TCRdb's copy keeps in-frame clones and lacks some. Altogether 60,000 or so clones are present, about 90% being singletons, with the ten largest covering roughly 17%. Sequences were derived from CD4+ or CD8+ T cells sorted from blood, sampled in a trial of the OX40 agonist ivuxolimab. These receptors all stem from an adult with an advanced solid tumor such as melanoma, head and neck, liver or kidney cancer. The CDR3 runs from the conserved cysteine through the conserved F or W. Fields, in order: J gene, clone size, V gene, D gene, CDR3 protein, CDR3 DNA. D genes are given only for firm matches. Clone size appears in some rows only: once, few, many, or a class for an expanded clone.

>TRBJ2-7|-|TRBV11-2|-
CASTRGGSSYEQYF
TGTGCCAGCACCAGGGGGGGGAGCTCCTACGAGCAGTACTTC
>TRBJ2-3|-|TRBV19|-
CASSNRDASTDTQYF
TGTGCCAGTAGTAACCGGGACGCATCCACAGATACGCAGTATTTT
>TRBJ2-5|once|TRBV6-5|-
CASSYYGEGGTQYF
TGTGCCAGCAGTTACTACGGTGAAGGGGGGACCCAGTACTTC
>TRBJ2-7|-|TRBV18|TRBD1
CASSPGDRSISSYEQYF
TGTGCCAGCTCACCAGGGGACAGGAGCATCAGCTCCTACGAGCAGTACTTC
>TRBJ2-1|-|TRBV6-6|-
CASNPRVADNEQFF
TGTGCCAGCAACCCCCGGGTAGCGGACAATGAGCAGTTCTTC
>TRBJ2-5|-|TRBV5-1|-
CASSPVPQETQYF
TGCGCCAGCAGCCCGGTCCCTCAAGAGACCCAGTACTTC
>TRBJ2-7|-|TRBV30|-
CAWSNQGPYEQYF
TGTGCCTGGAGTAACCAGGGTCCGTACGAGCAGTACTTC
>TRBJ1-5|-|TRBV29-1|-
CSAAENSNQPQHF
TGCAGCGCTGCGGAGAATAGCAATCAGCCCCAGCATTTT
>TRBJ2-7|-|TRBV29-1|-
CSVEDVAEQYF
TGCAGCGTTGAAGATGTCGCCGAGCAGTACTTC
>TRBJ2-7|-|TRBV4-1|-
CASSARADTISYEQYF
TGCGCCAGCAGCGCGAGGGCAGACACAATCTCCTACGAGCAGTACTTC
>TRBJ1-1|-|TRBV5-6|-
CASSLLTGTEAFF
TGTGCCAGCAGCCTATTAACCGGGACTGAAGCTTTCTTT
>TRBJ1-1|-|TRBV4-1|-
CASSQTGLSRDTEAFF
TGCGCCAGCAGCCAAACGGGACTAAGCCGGGACACTGAAGCTTTCTTT
>TRBJ2-7|-|TRBV7-2|-
CASSPSYEQYF
TGTGCCAGCAGCCCCAGCTACGAGCAGTACTTC
>TRBJ1-4|-|TRBV6-6|TRBD1
CASRTGTGHEKLFF
TGTGCCAGCAGAACCGGGACAGGGCACGAAAAACTGTTTTTT
>TRBJ1-1|-|TRBV7-2|-
CASSFDKNTEAFF
TGTGCCAGCAGCTTTGACAAGAACACTGAAGCTTTCTTT
>TRBJ2-5|-|TRBV7-9|-
CASSLALSETQYF
TGTGCCAGCAGCTTAGCTCTGTCAGAGACCCAGTACTTC
>TRBJ2-2|-|TRBV6-4|TRBD1
CASSDSTGMNTGELFF
TGTGCCAGCAGTGACTCGACAGGGATGAACACCGGGGAGCTGTTTTTT
>TRBJ2-1|-|TRBV9|-
CASSMDSYNEQFF
TGTGCCAGCAGCATGGACAGCTACAATGAGCAGTTCTTC
>TRBJ1-2|-|TRBV5-1|-
CASSLLYGGTDGYTF
TGCGCCAGCAGCTTGCTTTATGGAGGAACGGATGGCTACACCTTC
>TRBJ1-3|-|TRBV9|TRBD1
CASSTRTGGGNTIYF
TGTGCCAGCAGCACCAGGACAGGAGGAGGAAACACCATATATTTT
>TRBJ2-2|-|TRBV6-4|-
CASSDSQGGSDTGELFF
TGTGCCAGCAGTGACTCACAGGGCGGGAGTGACACCGGGGAGCTGTTTTTT